This TCR beta chain was captured in a study of regulatory T cells. Study conclusions and caveats: Skewed V and J usage and few unique V-J pairs marked patient repertoires, most in Tregs. Unique productive TRB reads were about tenfold lower in patient Treg samples than controls. Restriction of the Treg repertoire varied, most prominent in the two most severe patients. Compared with autologous conventional CD4+ cells and control regulatory cells, CD3G-deficient regulatory T cells showed reduced diversity.

CDR3 length equals 13 residues. In germline, CDR1 is MNHEY, CDR2 SVGAGI. The germline V and J ends were trimmed by 5 bases and 3 bases, with 11 bases remaining between them. The PCR used 52 TRBV and 13 TRBJ primers. Clones were sequenced by immunoSEQ multiplex PCR, and TCRdb holds only the in-frame ones, with some missing. The table lists about 3,900 clones, about 91% of them singletons, with 2.6% in the top ten. Regulatory (CD25-high CD127-low) and conventional (CD25-low CD127-high) CD4+ T cells were sorted separately. Note on this clone: The antigen is undetermined.

Sequences were obtained from CD4+ Tregs sorted from blood. The receptor was derived from a child aged 2-15 years with CD3G deficiency. The chain joins TRBV6-5 to TRBJ2-7; D is possibly TRBD2 (5 bases). The CDR3 loop reads CASSLRAGYEQYF. CDR3 coding DNA: TGTGCCAGCAGTCTAAGGGCGGGCTACGAGCAGTACTTC.